This T cell receptor beta chain was sequenced for a study of shared clonotypes between healthy human individuals. Data came from immunoSEQ multiplex PCR; TCRdb stores just in-frame clones and leaves some out. The sample consists of over 1.4 million clones, roughly 96% of them appearing once. This CDR3 region has 15 residues. V lost 1 base, J lost 2 bases, and 9 bases lay in between. Germline V CDR1 and CDR2: SGHDN, FVKESK. Sequencing was done on a sample of naive CD4+ T cells sorted from blood. As to subset: CD45RA+ positively selected. This sequence joins TRBV14 and TRBJ2-4; D uncertain. This TCR derives from a man aged 25-40 years in good health. DNA of the CDR3: TGTGCCAGCAGCCAAGGGAACCCCCCCAAAAACATTCAGTACTTC. This sequence encodes CASSQGNPPKNIQYF.